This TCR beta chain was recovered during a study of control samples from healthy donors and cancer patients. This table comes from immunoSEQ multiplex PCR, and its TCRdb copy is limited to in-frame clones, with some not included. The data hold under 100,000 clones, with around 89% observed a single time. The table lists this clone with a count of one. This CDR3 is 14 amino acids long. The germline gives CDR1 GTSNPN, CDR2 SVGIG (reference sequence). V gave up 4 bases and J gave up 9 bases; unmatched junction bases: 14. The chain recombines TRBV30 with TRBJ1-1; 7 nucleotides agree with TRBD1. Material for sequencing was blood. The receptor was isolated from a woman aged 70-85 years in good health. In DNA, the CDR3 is TGTGCCTGGAACAAGGAGGCGACACAGGGGAAAGCTTTCTTT. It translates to CAWNKEATQGKAFF.